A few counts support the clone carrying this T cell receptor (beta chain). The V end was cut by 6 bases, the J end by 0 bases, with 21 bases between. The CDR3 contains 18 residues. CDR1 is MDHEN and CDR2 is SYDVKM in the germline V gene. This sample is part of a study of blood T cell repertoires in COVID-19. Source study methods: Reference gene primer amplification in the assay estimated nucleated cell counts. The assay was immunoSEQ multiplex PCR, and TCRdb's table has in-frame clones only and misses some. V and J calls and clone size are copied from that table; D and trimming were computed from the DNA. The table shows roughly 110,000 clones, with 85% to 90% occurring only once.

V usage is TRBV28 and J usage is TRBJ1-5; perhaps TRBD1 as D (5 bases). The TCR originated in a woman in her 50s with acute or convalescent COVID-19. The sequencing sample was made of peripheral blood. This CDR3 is CASSPGGTLLLSNQPQHF. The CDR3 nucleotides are TGTGCCAGCAGCCCGGGGGGGACCCTACTTCTTAGCAATCAGCCCCAGCATTTT.